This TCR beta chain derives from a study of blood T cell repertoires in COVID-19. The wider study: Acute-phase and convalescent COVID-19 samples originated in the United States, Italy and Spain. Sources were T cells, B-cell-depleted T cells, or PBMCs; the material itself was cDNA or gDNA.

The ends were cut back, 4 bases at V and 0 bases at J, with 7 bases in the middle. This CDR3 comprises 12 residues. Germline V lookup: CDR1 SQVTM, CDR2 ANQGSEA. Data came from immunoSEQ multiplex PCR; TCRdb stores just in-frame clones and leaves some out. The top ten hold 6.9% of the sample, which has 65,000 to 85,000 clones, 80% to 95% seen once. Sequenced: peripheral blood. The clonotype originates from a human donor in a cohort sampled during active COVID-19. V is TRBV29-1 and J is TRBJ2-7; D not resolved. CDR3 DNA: TGCAGCGTTGGCGGTAGCTCCTACGAGCAGTACTTC. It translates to CSVGGSSYEQYF.